The rows below give T cell receptor beta chains drawn from one sample of a study of Graves' ophthalmopathy and Graves' hyperthyroidism. TCRdb reanalysed the multiplex PCR reads using MiXCR and keeps one entry per CDR3 protein. The table shows around 16,000 distinct CDR3 sequences, with about half occurring only once. Sequenced: peripheral blood. The receptors originated from a woman aged 40 to 50 with stable Graves' hyperthyroidism. Each CDR3 is given with its conserved first and last residue.

j_call | v_call | cdr3_aa
TRBJ1-6 | TRBV4-2 | CASSQGYGPPGSPLHF
TRBJ2-7 | TRBV20-1 | CSARGVGPYEQYF
TRBJ2-1 | TRBV19 | CASSIRQGANDNEQFF
TRBJ2-2 | TRBV6-2/TRBV6-3 | CASSSAGELFF
TRBJ1-3 | TRBV9 | CASSTTGGGTNTIYF
TRBJ2-7 | TRBV28 | CASRKTGIIAYEQYF
TRBJ1-2 | TRBV29-1 | CSVVWNGRNYGYTF
TRBJ2-1 | TRBV9 | CASSTTSGRRNEQFF
TRBJ2-3 | TRBV5-4 | CASSFDLRGGTNTQYF
TRBJ1-2 | TRBV7-2 | CASSKPIFNYGYTF
TRBJ2-7 | TRBV20-1 | CSAGTLPSYEQYF
TRBJ2-7 | TRBV6-2/TRBV6-3 | CASSEGGYEQYF
TRBJ2-1 | TRBV20-1 | CSAYGGRVYGEQFF
TRBJ1-6 | TRBV12-3/TRBV12-4 | CASSLSGTGLHF
TRBJ2-7 | TRBV3-1 | CASSQDNSYEQYF
TRBJ1-2 | TRBV2 | CASSAGENYGYTF
TRBJ2-5 | TRBV18 | CANSPPSREETQYF
TRBJ2-1 | TRBV2 | CASSGGVGTSKDEQFF
TRBJ1-2 | TRBV2 | CASRPLEGQDGYTF
TRBJ1-6 | TRBV2 | CASTPTGLNSPLHF
TRBJ2-1 | TRBV4-3 | CASSQDLSGGVRQSF
TRBJ1-6 | TRBV2 | CASKGVGYNSPLHF
TRBJ2-2 | TRBV19 | CASSIRLASTGELFF
TRBJ2-3 | TRBV6-2/TRBV6-3 | CASSMDVTDTQYF
TRBJ2-3 | TRBV3-1 | CASSLTSGGALSTDTQYF
TRBJ1-2 | TRBV15 | CATSRDQRDRELGGYTF
TRBJ2-2 | TRBV29-1 | CSVVAKVTGELFF
TRBJ1-5 | TRBV6-5 | CASRPPASNQPQHF
TRBJ2-2 | TRBV3-1 | CASSPHARYTGELFF
TRBJ2-1 | TRBV27 | CASSPGGPNEQFF
TRBJ2-1 | TRBV20-1 | CSASGLAGRGNEQFF
TRBJ1-6 | TRBV20-1 | CSARGQGDHNSPLHF
TRBJ1-4 | TRBV20-1 | CSARVTGGKLVF